This T cell receptor (beta chain) was identified during a study of T cell responses to AZD1222 COVID-19 vaccine. Study outcomes and limitations: Spike-spanning, vaccine-associated CD4 TCRs were dominant at 160-218 and 743-854. Spike-specific TCR breadth rose after two AZD1222 doses, and depth rose as well.

Timing groups of about 4 and about 12 weeks for second doses were pooled. V dropped 2 bases and J dropped 6 bases, with 9 bases sitting between them. Germline V CDR1 and CDR2: MGHRA, YSYEKL. The CDR3 is made up of 13 amino acids. Comment on this clone: As yet, its antigen is unknown. Other DNA sequences in the same sample also yield this CDR3.

Libraries were prepared by immunoSEQ multiplex PCR; TCRdb keeps only in-frame clonotypes and omits some of them. The sample yields about 130,000 clones, nearly 90% seen once. The TCR originated in an adult who received the AZD1222 COVID-19 vaccine. This specimen consisted of peripheral blood, obtained 28 days after the second AZD1222 dose. The rearrangement joins TRBV4-1 to TRBJ2-3; D is undetermined. Written as DNA, the CDR3 is TGCGCCAGCAGCCAAAAAGGTTCGGATACGCAGTATTTT. It codes for CASSQKGSDTQYF.